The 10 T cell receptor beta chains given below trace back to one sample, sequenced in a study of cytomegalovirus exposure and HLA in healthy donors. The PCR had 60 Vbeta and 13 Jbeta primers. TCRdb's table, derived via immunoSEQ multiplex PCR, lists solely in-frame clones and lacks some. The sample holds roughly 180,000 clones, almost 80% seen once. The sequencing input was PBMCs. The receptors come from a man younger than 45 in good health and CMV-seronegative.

The CDR3 is CASSLVPSSYEQYF. The CDR3 DNA reads as TGTGCCAGCAGCTTAGTCCCCAGCTCCTACGAGCAGTACTTC. The V gene is TRBV7-2, the J gene TRBJ2-7; D gene unclear. Deletions cut 1 base from V and 0 bases from J, with 7 bases between. Looked up from germline, CDR1 is SGHTA and CDR2 is FQGNSA. The CDR3 contains 14 residues.

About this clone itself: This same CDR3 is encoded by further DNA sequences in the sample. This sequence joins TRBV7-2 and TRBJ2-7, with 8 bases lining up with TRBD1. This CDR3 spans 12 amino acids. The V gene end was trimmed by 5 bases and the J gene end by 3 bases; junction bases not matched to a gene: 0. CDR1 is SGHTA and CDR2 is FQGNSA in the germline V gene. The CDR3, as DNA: TGTGCCAGCAGCGACAGGGGCTACGAGCAGTACTTC. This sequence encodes CASSDRGYEQYF.

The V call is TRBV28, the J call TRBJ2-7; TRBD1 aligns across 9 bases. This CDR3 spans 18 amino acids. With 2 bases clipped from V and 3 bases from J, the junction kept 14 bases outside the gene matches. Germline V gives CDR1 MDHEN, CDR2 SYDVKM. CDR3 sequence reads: CASSLVVGGTGTFYEQYF. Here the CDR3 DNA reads TGTGCCAGCAGTTTAGTAGTGGGGGGGACAGGGACTTTCTACGAGCAGTACTTC.

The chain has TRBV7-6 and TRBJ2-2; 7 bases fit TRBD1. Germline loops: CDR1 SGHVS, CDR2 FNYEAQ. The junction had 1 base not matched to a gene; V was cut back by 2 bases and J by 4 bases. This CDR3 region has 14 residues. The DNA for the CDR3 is TGTGCCAGCAGCTTAAACAGGGGCACCGGGGAGCTGTTTTTT. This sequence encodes CASSLNRGTGELFF.

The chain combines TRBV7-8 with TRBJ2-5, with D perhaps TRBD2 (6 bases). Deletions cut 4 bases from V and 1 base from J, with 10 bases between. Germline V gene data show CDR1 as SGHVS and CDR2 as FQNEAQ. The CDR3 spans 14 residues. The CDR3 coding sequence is TGTGCCAGCAGCTCAAGGGAGGTCCAAGAGACCCAGTACTTC. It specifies CASSSREVQETQYF.

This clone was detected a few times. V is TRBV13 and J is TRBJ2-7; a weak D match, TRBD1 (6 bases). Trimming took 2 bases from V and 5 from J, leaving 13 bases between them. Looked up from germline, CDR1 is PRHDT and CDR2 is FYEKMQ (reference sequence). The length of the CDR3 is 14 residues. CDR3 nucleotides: TGTGCCAGCAGCTTAAGGGACCCAGGGGACGAGCAGTACTTC. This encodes CASSLRDPGDEQYF.

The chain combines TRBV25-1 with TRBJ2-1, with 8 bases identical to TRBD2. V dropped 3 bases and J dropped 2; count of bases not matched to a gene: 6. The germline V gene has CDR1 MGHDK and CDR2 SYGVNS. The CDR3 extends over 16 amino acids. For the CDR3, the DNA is TGTGCCAGCAGTGACCCCCAGCGGGGGCCCTACAATGAGCAGTTCTTC. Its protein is CASSDPQRGPYNEQFF.

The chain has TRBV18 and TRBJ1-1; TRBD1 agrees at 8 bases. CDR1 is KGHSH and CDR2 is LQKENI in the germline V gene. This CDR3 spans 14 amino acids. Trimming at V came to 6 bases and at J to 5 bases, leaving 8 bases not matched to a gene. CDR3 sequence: CASSPGQGRTEAFF. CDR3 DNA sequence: TGTGCCAGCTCTCCCGGACAGGGCAGAACTGAAGCTTTCTTT.

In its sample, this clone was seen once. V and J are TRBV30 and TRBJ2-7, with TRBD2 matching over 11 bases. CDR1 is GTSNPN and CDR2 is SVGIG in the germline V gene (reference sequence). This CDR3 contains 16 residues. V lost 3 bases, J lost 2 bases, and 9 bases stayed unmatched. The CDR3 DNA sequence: TGTGCCTGGAGCAGTTTAGCGGGGGGGCCGGCCTACGAGCAGTACTTC. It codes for CAWSSLAGGPAYEQYF.

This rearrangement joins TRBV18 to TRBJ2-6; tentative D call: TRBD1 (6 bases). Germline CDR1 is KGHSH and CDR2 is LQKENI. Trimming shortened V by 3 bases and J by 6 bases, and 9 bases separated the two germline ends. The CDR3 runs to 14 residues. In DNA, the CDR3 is TGTGCCAGCTCACCTAGGACAGAGGCCAACGTCCTGACTTTC. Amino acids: CASSPRTEANVLTF.